This T cell receptor beta chain was identified in a study of blood T cell repertoires in COVID-19. The wider study: There were acute and convalescent COVID-19 samples, and they came from the United States, Italy and Spain. From T cells, B-cell-depleted T cells, or PBMCs came the material, which was cDNA or gDNA.

CDR1 is SGHVS, CDR2 FQNEAQ, per germline. J was trimmed by 3 bases and V by 5 bases; bases with no gene match: 6. This CDR3 spans 15 amino acids. As handled by the study authors: How many nucleated cells were present was estimated from reference gene primer amplification. Clones were read by immunoSEQ multiplex PCR, and TCRdb kept only the in-frame ones, dropping some. V and J calls and clone size come straight from that table; D and trimming were deduced from the DNA. This sample has approximately 160,000 clones, with over 80% found just once. The receptor was derived from a woman older than 75 with active or convalescent COVID-19. V and J are TRBV7-8 and TRBJ2-3; 9 bases align to TRBD2. The material sequenced was peripheral blood. CDR3 bases: TGTGCCAGCAGCCGAGCGGGGGGAGTTACAGATACGCAGTATTTT. Residues: CASSRAGGVTDTQYF.